The 29 T cell receptor beta chains presented below share a single source sample, sequenced in a study of monozygotic twins with inflammatory bowel disease (dated by TCRdb to between 2019 and 2020). The library was built by means of 5' RACE. Sequencer: Illumina HiSeq 2500. The reads went through TCRdb reprocessing, and each CDR3 protein sequence gets one entry with no DNA. The table held for this sample gives approximately 160,000 distinct CDR3 sequences. The ten most abundant clones make up about 2.7% of the sample. The sequencing input was blood. All receptors come from a human donor with ulcerative colitis or Crohn's disease, or a healthy co-twin of an affected twin (not recorded which).

The chain employs TRBV28 and TRBJ1-2; TCRdb's D gene call, TRBD1, goes unchecked for lack of DNA. Germline lookup yields CDR1 MDHEN and CDR2 SYDVKM. CDR3 length equals 13 residues. The chain's CDR3 is CASSLDRGYGYTF.

The CDR3 sequence is CASSPIQGEQFF. The chain employs TRBV27 and TRBJ2-1. The CDR3 covers 12 residues. Germline V gene lookup returns CDR1 MNHEY and CDR2 SMNVEV (reference sequence).

This rearrangement joins TRBV18 to TRBJ1-1. Per germline, CDR1 KGHSH and CDR2 LQKENI. The CDR3 loop spans 13 amino acids. CDR3 protein: CASSLWTDTEAFF.

This chain uses TRBV6-2 or TRBV6-3 with TRBJ2-7. The germline CDR1 and CDR2 sequences are MNHEY and SVGEGT. The CDR3 is 12 residues long. CDR3 protein: CASSYSTGEQYF.

V usage is TRBV20-1 and J usage is TRBJ1-5; TCRdb returns TRBD1, unconfirmable since there is no DNA. Per germline, CDR1 DFQATT and CDR2 SNEGSKA (reference sequence). The CDR3 runs to 15 residues. The CDR3: CSASMTESSNQPQHF.

This chain uses TRBV27 with TRBJ2-6; TCRdb lists TRBD1, though no DNA is available to test this call. CDR1 is MNHEY, CDR2 SMNVEV, per germline (reference sequence). The CDR3 is 18 amino acids. The chain's CDR3 is CASSPRDPPRNGANVLTF.

This rearrangement joins TRBV7-2 to TRBJ1-6; the TCRdb call, TRBD1, lacks DNA for checking. The V gene's germline CDR1 is SGHTA and CDR2 FQGNSA. CDR3 length: 16 amino acids. This CDR3 is CASSPRQILYNSPLHF.

The V gene is TRBV12-3 or TRBV12-4, the J gene TRBJ1-1; TCRdb names TRBD1, which stays unverified in the absence of DNA. The CDR3 extends over 15 amino acids. The CDR3 protein is CASRMTGGAGSEAFF.

The gene calls are TRBV20-1 and TRBJ2-3; TCRdb picks TRBD1, but there is no DNA to check that call. CDR1 is DFQATT, CDR2 SNEGSKA, per germline (reference sequence). CDR3 length equals 14 residues. Here the CDR3 reads CSAIPGEGTDTQYF.

V and J are TRBV28 and TRBJ2-7. This CDR3 region has 14 residues. Germline CDR1 MDHEN, CDR2 SYDVKM. The CDR3 sequence: CASSLLRSAYEQYF.

The rearrangement links TRBV28 to TRBJ2-7; no DNA is available, so the TRBD1 call from TCRdb remains unchecked. In germline, CDR1 is MDHEN, CDR2 SYDVKM. This CDR3 region has 13 residues. CDR3 sequence: CASSPGGPYEQYF.

This chain links TRBV5-1 with TRBJ2-1; TCRdb's D gene call, TRBD1, goes unchecked for lack of DNA. The CDR3 consists of 17 residues. Germline assignment: CDR1 SGHRS and CDR2 YFSETQ. The CDR3 protein is CASSLWITGTVYNEQFF.

The chain has TRBV15 and TRBJ2-2; without DNA, the TCRdb call of TRBD1 cannot be checked. Germline-derived CDR1 and CDR2 are LNHNV and YYDKDF (reference sequence). The CDR3 consists of 15 residues. This chain's CDR3 is CATSSLGQTTGELFF.

The chain uses TRBV20-1 and TRBJ2-3; TCRdb picks TRBD2, but there is no DNA to check that call. The CDR3 is made up of 15 amino acids. Germline assignment: CDR1 DFQATT and CDR2 SNEGSKA (reference sequence). Here the CDR3 reads CSAGRREGLGDTQYF.

J is TRBJ2-1 and V is TRBV5-1. Germline CDR1 is SGHRS and CDR2 is YFSETQ. The CDR3 runs to 14 residues. CDR3 in amino acids: CASSLEKSYNEQFF.

The chain uses TRBV12-3 or TRBV12-4 and TRBJ2-2. This CDR3 has 15 residues. CDR3 protein: CASSLSDFYTGELFF.

The rearrangement uses TRBV5-1 and TRBJ2-4; TCRdb designates TRBD1, a call that cannot be tested without DNA. This CDR3 has 15 amino acids. Germline V gene sequence: CDR1 SGHRS, CDR2 YFSETQ. Here the CDR3 reads CASSFHPGLQNIQYF.

V usage is TRBV5-1 and J usage is TRBJ2-5; TCRdb's D gene call, TRBD2, goes unchecked for lack of DNA. This CDR3 is 14 amino acids long. Germline lookup yields CDR1 SGHRS and CDR2 YFSETQ. The chain's CDR3 is CASSGDSGRETQYF.

V gene TRBV5-1 combines with J gene TRBJ1-1; no DNA is available, so the TRBD1 call from TCRdb remains unchecked. Germline V gene data show CDR1 as SGHRS and CDR2 as YFSETQ. There are 15 residues in the CDR3. CDR3 protein: CASSAARGSNTEAFF.

J is TRBJ2-7 and V is TRBV9; TCRdb returns TRBD2, unconfirmable since there is no DNA. The CDR3 runs 17 residues. Germline assignment: CDR1 SGDLS and CDR2 YYNGEE. CDR3 sequence: CASSADIRGTSGNEQYF. The full variable domain, with the rest looked up from reference TRBV9 and TRBJ2-7, is DSGVTQTPKHLITATGQRVTLRCSPRSGDLSVYWYQQSLDQGLQFLIQYYNGEERAKGNILERFSAQQFPDLHSELNLSSLELGDSALYFCASSADIRGTSGNEQYFGPGTRLTVT.

The chain recombines TRBV20-1 with TRBJ1-2; the TRBD1 assignment by TCRdb is unverifiable without DNA. CDR3 length: 14 amino acids. Germline values: CDR1 DFQATT, CDR2 SNEGSKA (reference sequence). This CDR3 is CSAVRDRGSYGYTF.

J is TRBJ2-5 and V is TRBV5-1; the TCRdb D gene call, TRBD2, has no DNA to confirm it. This CDR3 is built from 16 residues. Germline values: CDR1 SGHRS, CDR2 YFSETQ. This CDR3 is CASSWGLAGVRETQYF.

V usage is TRBV20-1 and J usage is TRBJ2-7; TCRdb reports TRBD1, a call that lacks DNA to check it against. CDR3 length: 15 residues. Per germline, CDR1 DFQATT and CDR2 SNEGSKA (reference sequence). This CDR3 is CSAPPTGMGAYEQYF.

The J gene is TRBJ2-5, the V gene TRBV5-6; TCRdb returns TRBD1, unconfirmable since there is no DNA. The CDR3 contains 13 residues. Germline assignment: CDR1 SGHDT and CDR2 YYEEEE. The CDR3 spells CASSPPAGETQYF.

The chain carries TRBV29-1 and TRBJ2-7; the D call from TCRdb, TRBD1, cannot be confirmed without DNA. CDR1 and CDR2 (germline): SQVTM, ANQGSEA. The CDR3 has 14 residues. The CDR3 reads CSVEGPRPGYEQYF.

The CDR3 sequence: CSVGLARANTEAFF. The chain uses TRBV29-1 and TRBJ1-1; lacking DNA, the TRBD1 call made by TCRdb goes unchecked. The length of the CDR3 is 14 residues. From germline, CDR1 is SQVTM and CDR2 ANQGSEA. Drawing the rest from reference TRBV29-1 and TRBJ1-1, the complete variable domain is SAVISQKPSRDICQRGTSLTIQCQVDSQVTMMFWYRQQPGQSLTLIATANQGSEATYESGFVIDKFPISRPNLTFSTLTVSNMSPEDSSIYLCSVGLARANTEAFFGQGTRLTVV.

The chain combines TRBV20-1 with TRBJ2-7; TCRdb returns TRBD1, unconfirmable since there is no DNA. Germline CDR1 is DFQATT and CDR2 is SNEGSKA (reference sequence). CDR3 length: 15 residues. CDR3 loop: CSARAHRGSSYEQYF.

The chain couples TRBV4-3 to TRBJ2-5; TCRdb selects TRBD1, and the lack of DNA leaves this call unchecked. The CDR3 totals 15 residues. Germline V gene sequence: CDR1 LGHNA, CDR2 YSLEER. CDR3 sequence: CASSQGQETKKTQYF.

V gene TRBV5-1 combines with J gene TRBJ2-7; checking the TCRdb D call of TRBD2 is not possible without DNA. Germline-derived CDR1 and CDR2 are SGHRS and YFSETQ. The CDR3 has 18 residues. Here the CDR3 reads CASSKGLAGGGISYEQYF.